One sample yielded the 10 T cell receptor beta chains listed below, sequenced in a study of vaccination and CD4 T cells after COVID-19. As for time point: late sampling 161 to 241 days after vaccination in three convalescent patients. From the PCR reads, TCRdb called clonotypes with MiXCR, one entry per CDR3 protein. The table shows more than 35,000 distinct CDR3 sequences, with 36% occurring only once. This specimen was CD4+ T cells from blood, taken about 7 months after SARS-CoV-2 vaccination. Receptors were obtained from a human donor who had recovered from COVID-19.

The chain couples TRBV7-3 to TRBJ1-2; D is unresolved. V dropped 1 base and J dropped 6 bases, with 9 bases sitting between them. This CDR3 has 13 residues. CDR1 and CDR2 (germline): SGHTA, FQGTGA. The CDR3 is CASSLSRQDGYTF. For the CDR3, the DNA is TGTGCCAGCAGCTTAAGCAGGCAGGATGGCTACACCTTC.

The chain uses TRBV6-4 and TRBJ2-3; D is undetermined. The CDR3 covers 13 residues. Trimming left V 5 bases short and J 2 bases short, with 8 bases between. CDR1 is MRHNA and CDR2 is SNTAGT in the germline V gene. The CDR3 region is CASSPGATDTQYF. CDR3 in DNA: TGTGCCAGCAGTCCCGGCGCCACAGATACGCAGTATTTT.

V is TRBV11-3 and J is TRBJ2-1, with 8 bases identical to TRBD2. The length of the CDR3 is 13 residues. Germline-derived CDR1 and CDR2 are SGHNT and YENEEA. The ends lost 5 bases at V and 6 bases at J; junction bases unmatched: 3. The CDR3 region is CASSQAGVNEQFF. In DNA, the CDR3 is TGTGCCAGCAGCCAAGCGGGGGTCAATGAGCAGTTCTTC.

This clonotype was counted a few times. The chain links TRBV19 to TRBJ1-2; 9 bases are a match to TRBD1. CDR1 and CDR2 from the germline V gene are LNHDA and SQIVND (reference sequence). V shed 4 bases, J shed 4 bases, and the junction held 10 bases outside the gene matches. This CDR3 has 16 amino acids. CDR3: CASSTGQGTSTYGYTF. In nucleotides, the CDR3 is TGTGCCAGTAGTACCGGACAGGGGACTTCCACCTATGGCTACACCTTC.

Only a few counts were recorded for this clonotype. CDR3 residues: CASRGRTSGNEQFF. The CDR3 coding sequence is TGTGCCAGCAGAGGCCGGACTAGCGGGAATGAGCAGTTCTTC. The rearrangement joins TRBV6-1 to TRBJ2-1, with TRBD2 matching 11 bases. Germline assignment: CDR1 MNHNS and CDR2 SASEGT. The V segment lost 6 bases and the J segment 7 bases; nucleotides outside the gene matches: 5. The CDR3 spans 14 residues.

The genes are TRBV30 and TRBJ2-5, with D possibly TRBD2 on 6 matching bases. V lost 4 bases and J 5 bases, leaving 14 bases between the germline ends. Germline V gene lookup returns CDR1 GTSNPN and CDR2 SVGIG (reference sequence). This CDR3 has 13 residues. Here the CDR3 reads CAWTPGSGETQYF. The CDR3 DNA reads TGTGCCTGGACCCCCGGGAGTGGCGAGACCCAGTACTTC.

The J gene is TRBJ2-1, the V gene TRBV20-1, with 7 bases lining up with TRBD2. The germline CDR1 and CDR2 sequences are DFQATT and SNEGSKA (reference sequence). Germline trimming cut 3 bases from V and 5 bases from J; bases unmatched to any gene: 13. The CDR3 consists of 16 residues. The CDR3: CSASSWGRAVDNEQFF. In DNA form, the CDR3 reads TGCAGTGCTAGTAGCTGGGGGAGGGCGGTCGACAATGAGCAGTTCTTC.

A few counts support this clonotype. The CDR3, as DNA: TGTGCCAGCAGCCTTAGCGGACAGGTGGGACAGCCCCAGCATTTT. Its protein is CASSLSGQVGQPQHF. The V call is TRBV7-8, the J call TRBJ1-5, with TRBD1 matching 7 bases. The germline CDR1 and CDR2 sequences are SGHVS and FQNEAQ. The CDR3 sequence is 15 residues long. Unmatched junction bases numbered 11, after V lost 5 bases and J lost 7 bases.

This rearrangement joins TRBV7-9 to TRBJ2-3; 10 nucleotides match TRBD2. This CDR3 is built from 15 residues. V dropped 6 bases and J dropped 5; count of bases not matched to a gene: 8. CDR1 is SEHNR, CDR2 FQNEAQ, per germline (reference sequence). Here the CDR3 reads CASRRTSGNIDTQYF. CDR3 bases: TGTGCCAGCAGGCGAACTAGCGGGAACATAGATACGCAGTATTTT.

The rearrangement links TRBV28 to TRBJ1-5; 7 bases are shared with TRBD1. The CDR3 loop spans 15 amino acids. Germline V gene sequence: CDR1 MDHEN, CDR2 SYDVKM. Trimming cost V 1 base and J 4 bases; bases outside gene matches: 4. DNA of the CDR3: TGTGCCAGCAGTTTATTGGGCAGGGGGAATCAGCCCCAGCATTTT. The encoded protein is CASSLLGRGNQPQHF.